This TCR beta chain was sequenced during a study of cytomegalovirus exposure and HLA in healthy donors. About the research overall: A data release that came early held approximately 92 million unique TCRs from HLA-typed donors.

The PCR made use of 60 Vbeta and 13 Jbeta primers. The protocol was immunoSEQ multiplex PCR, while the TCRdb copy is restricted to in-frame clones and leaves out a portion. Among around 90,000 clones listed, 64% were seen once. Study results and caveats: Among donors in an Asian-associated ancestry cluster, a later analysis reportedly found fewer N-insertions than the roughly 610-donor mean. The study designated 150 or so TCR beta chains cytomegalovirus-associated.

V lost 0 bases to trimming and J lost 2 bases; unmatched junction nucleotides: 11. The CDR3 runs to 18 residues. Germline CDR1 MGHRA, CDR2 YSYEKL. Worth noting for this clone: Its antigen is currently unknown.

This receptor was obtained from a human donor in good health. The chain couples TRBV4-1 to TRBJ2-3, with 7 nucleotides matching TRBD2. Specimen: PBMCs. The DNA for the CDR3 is TGCGCCAGCAGCCAAGAATCCATAGCGGGCTCTCCCACAGATACGCAGTATTTT. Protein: CASSQESIAGSPTDTQYF.